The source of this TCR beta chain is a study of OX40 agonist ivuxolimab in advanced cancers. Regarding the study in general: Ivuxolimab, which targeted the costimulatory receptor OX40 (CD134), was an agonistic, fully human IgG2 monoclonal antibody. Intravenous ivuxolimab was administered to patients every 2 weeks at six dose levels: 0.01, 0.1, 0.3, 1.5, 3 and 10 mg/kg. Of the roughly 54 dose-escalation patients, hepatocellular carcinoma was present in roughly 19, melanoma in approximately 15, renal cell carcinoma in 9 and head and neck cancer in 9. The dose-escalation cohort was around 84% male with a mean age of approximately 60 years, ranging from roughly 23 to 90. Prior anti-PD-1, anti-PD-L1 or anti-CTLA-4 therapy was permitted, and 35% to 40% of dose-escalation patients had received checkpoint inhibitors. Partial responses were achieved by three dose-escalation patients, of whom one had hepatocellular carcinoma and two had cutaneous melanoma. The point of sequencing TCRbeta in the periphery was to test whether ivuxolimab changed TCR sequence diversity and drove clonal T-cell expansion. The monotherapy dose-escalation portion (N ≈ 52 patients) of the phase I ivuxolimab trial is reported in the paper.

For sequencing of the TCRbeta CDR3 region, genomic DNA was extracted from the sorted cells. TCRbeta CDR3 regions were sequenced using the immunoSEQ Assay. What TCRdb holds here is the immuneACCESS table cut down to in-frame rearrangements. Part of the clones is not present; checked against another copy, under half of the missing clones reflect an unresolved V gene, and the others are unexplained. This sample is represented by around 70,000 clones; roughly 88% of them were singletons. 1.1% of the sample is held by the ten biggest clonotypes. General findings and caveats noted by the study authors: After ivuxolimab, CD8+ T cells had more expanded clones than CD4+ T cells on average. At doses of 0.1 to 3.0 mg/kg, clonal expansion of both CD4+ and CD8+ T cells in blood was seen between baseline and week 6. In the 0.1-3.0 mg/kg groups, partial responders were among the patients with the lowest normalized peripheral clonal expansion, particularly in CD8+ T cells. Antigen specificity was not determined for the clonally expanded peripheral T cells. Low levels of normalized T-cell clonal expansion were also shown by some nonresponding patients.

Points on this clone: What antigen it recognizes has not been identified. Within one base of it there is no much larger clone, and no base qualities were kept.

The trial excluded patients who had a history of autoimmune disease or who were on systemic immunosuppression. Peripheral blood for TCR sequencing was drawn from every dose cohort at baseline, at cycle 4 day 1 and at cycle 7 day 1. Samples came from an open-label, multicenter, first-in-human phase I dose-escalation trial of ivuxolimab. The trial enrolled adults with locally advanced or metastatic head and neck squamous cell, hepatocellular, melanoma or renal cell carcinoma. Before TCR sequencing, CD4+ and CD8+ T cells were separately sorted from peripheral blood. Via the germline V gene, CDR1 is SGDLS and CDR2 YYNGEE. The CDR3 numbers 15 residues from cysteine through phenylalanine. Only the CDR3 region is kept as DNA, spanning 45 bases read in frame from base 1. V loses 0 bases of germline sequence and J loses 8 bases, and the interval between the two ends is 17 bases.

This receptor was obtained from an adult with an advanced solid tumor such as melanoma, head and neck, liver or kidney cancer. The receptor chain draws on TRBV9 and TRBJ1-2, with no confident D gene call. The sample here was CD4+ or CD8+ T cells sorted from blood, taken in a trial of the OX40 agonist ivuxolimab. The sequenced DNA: TGTGCCAGCAGCGTAGTTGGTGAGACTCCGGGGGGCTACACCTTC. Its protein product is CASSVVGETPGGYTF.